The subject of this entry is one T cell receptor (beta chain). The repertoire was sequenced with immunoSEQ multiplex PCR; TCRdb's copy has only in-frame clones and lacks some. The table records about 80,000 clones, approximately 78% of them present only once. This entry comes from a study of blood T cell repertoires in COVID-19. Whole-study context: T cells, B-cell-depleted T cells, or PBMCs supplied cDNA or gDNA.

The CDR3 is 15 amino acids. Trimming removed 5 bases from V and 4 bases from J, with 15 bases in between. From germline, CDR1 is SGHTA and CDR2 FQGNSA. The chain employs TRBV7-2 and TRBJ2-1, with a weak D call TRBD2 (7 bases). What was sequenced was peripheral blood. This receptor was identified in a man between 60 and 75 years old with acute or convalescent COVID-19. CDR3 protein: CASSLGAGEYNEQFF. The CDR3 bases are TGTGCCAGCAGCCTGGGGGCGGGAGAGTACAATGAGCAGTTCTTC.